This T cell receptor beta chain was obtained from a study of T cells in Graves' hyperthyroidism and ophthalmopathy. Regions amplified from RNA transcripts were the TCR beta CDR3 regions. A set of HTBI primers served as the primers for a first-round RT-PCR of the TCR CDR3. TCRdb reanalysed the multiplex PCR reads using MiXCR and keeps one entry per CDR3 protein. The sample yields approximately 690,000 distinct CDR3 sequences, roughly 20% seen once. This clonotype came up a few times. Its antigen is as yet unknown. Germline V CDR1 and CDR2: SGHTA, FQGNSA. The V segment lost 7 bases and the J segment 3 bases; nucleotides outside the gene matches: 6. The CDR3 runs 14 residues. Study-wide findings and caveats: The model's output predicted ophthalmopathy at a median of about 5.9 months prior to onset. Within blood appeared most thyroid clonotypes that had expanded above 0.001.

PBMCs were sourced from 9 to 10 ml fresh peripheral blood. The chain has TRBV7-2 and TRBJ2-7, with 10 bases aligning to TRBD1. The receptor's source is a man aged 30-40 years with Graves' ophthalmopathy. The sequencing input was blood. In DNA form, the CDR3 reads TGTGCCAGCACCCAGACAGGGGGCTTCTACGAGCAGTACTTC. This gives the protein CASTQTGGFYEQYF. Complete variable domain (other parts from reference TRBV7-2 and TRBJ2-7): GAGVSQSPSNKVTEKGKDVELRCDPISGHTALYWYRQSLGQGLEFLIYFQGNSAPDKSGLPSDRFSAERTGGSVSTLTIQRTQQEDSAVYLCASTQTGGFYEQYFGPGTRLTVT.